What follows are 5 T cell receptor beta chains derived from one specimen sequenced in a study of blood T cells in healthy people across ages. Primers used in a second PCR of about 7 to 12 cycles were a sample-barcoded 5' primer and a J-beta primer mix. TCRdb fed the 5' RACE reads into MiXCR, producing one record per CDR3 protein. The table has 800,000 to 1,300,000 distinct CDR3 sequences, under 30% seen once. These data were likewise used in another study, on T cells of mothers and their children.

Sequencing was carried out using blood. The receptor set was obtained from a girl aged 2 to 10 in good health.

This clonotype was found a few times. V is TRBV20-1 and J is TRBJ2-5; TRBD2 matches 8 bases. The assigned J gene may be wrong: the sequence end matches TRBJ2-7 better. Germline V gene lookup returns CDR1 DFQATT and CDR2 SNEGSKA (reference sequence). CDR3 size: 16 residues. The DNA of the CDR3 is TGCAGTGCTAGAAGGGGGGGGAGCGGGAGTGGCTACGAGCAGTACTTC. Amino acids: CSARRGGSGSGYEQYF.

The CDR3 spells CASSSAGENQPQHF. DNA of the CDR3: TGTGCCAGCAGTTCCGCGGGGGAAAATCAGCCCCAGCATTTT. The gene calls are TRBV28 and TRBJ1-5, with D perhaps matching TRBD1 (5 bases). This CDR3 is 14 amino acids long. The germline V gene has CDR1 MDHEN and CDR2 SYDVKM. Trimming removed 4 bases from V and 4 bases from J, with 11 bases in between.

Notes on this clonotype: At one boundary the junction diverges from the germline segment, which might be a read error. This chain links TRBV12-3 or TRBV12-4 with TRBJ1-1; tentative D call: TRBD1 (6 bases). This CDR3 is 13 amino acids long. The CDR3 reads CASNTGWDTEASF. CDR3 DNA: TGTGCCAGCAATACGGGATGGGACACTGAAGCTTCCTTT.

This clonotype was seen only a few times. The rearrangement joins TRBV20-1 to TRBJ1-4; unclear D gene. V lost 0 bases and J lost 7, with 15 bases in between. CDR3 size: 15 residues. Germline CDR1 DFQATT, CDR2 SNEGSKA (reference sequence). CDR3 nucleotide sequence: TGCAGTGCTAGAGATCCGGCCGGTAATCCTGAAAAACTGTTTTTT. It specifies CSARDPAGNPEKLFF.

This clonotype was seen only once. This sequence joins TRBV7-2 and TRBJ2-1, with 8 positions matching TRBD2. The CDR3 has 13 amino acids. V lost 5 bases, J lost 12 bases, and 9 bases stayed unmatched. CDR1 SGHTA and CDR2 FQGNSA come from the germline V gene. In DNA form, the CDR3 reads TGTGCCAGCAGCCCAGGGACTAGTGTATGGCAGTTCTTC. Protein product: CASSPGTSVWQFF.